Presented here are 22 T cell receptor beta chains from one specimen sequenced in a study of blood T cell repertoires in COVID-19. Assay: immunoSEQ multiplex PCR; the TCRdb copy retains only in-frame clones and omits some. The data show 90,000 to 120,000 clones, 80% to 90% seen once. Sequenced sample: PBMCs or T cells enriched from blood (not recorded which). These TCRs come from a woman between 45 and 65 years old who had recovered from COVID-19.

The CDR3, as DNA: TGTGCCAGCACCCCAGGAACAGGGGGCAATCAGCCCCAGCATTTT. This sequence encodes CASTPGTGGNQPQHF. The chain combines TRBV6-5 with TRBJ1-5, with TRBD1 matching 7 bases. The length of the CDR3 is 15 residues. J lost 2 bases, V lost 7 bases, and 8 bases had no gene match. Germline-derived CDR1 and CDR2 are MNHEY and SVGAGI.

DNA of the CDR3: TGTGCCAGCAGGCTCTCACAGGGGATTTACACTGAAGCTTTCTTT. Residues: CASRLSQGIYTEAFF. The rearrangement joins TRBV28 to TRBJ1-1, with 7 bases that match TRBD1. The CDR3 is made up of 15 amino acids. After removal of 6 bases from V and 3 bases from J, the junction contained 10 bases not matched to a gene. Germline V CDR1 and CDR2: MDHEN, SYDVKM. The full variable domain, in which reference TRBV28 and TRBJ1-1 provide the parts outside the CDR3, is DVKVTQSSRYLVKRTGEKVFLECVQDMDHENMFWYRQDPGLGLRLIYFSYDVKMKEKGDIPEGYSVSREKKERFSLILESASTNQTSMYLCASRLSQGIYTEAFFGQGTRLTVV.

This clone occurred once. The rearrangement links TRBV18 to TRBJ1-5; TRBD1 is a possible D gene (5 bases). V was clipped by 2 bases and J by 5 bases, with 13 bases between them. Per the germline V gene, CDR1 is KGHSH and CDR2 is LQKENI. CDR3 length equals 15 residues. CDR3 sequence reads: CASSPAGGGDQPQHF. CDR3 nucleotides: TGTGCCAGCTCACCAGCGGGTGGAGGGGATCAGCCCCAGCATTTT.

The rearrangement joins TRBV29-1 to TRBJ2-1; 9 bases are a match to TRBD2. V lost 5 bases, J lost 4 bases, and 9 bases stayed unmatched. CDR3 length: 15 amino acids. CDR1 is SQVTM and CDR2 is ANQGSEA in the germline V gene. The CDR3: CSVPSGTSRYNEQFF. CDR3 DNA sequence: TGCAGCGTTCCTTCCGGGACTAGCAGATACAATGAGCAGTTCTTC.

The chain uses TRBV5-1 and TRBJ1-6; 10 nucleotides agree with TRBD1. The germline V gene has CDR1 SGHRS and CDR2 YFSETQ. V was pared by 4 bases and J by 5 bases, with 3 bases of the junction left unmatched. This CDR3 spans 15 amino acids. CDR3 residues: CASSPGTGDNSPLHF. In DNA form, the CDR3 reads TGCGCCAGCAGCCCAGGGACAGGGGATAATTCACCCCTCCACTTT.

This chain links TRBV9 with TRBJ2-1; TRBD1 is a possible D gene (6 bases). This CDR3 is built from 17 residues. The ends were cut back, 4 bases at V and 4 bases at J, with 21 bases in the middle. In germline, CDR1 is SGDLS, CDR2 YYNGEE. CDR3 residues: CASSPRGSEDSYNEQFF. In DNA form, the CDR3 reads TGTGCCAGCAGCCCCAGGGGTTCGGAGGATAGTTACAATGAGCAGTTCTTC.

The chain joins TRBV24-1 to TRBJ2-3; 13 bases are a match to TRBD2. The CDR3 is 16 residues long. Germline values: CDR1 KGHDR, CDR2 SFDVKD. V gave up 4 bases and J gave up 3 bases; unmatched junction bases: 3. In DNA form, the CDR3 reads TGTGCCACCAGTGACCCGGGACTAGCGGGGACAGATACGCAGTATTTT. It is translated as CATSDPGLAGTDTQYF.

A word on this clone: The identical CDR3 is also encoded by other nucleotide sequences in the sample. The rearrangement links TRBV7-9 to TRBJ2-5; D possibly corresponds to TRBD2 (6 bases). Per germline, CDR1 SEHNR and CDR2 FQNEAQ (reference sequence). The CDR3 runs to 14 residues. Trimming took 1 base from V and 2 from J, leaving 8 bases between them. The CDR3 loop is CASSLVGGQETQYF. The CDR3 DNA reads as TGTGCCAGCAGCTTAGTGGGGGGACAAGAGACCCAGTACTTC.

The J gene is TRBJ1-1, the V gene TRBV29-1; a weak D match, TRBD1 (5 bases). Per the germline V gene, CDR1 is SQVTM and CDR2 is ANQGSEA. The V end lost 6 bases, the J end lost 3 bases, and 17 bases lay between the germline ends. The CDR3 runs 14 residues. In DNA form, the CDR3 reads TGCAGCGTCGAGCACCCCGAAGGGGACACTGAAGCTTTCTTT. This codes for CSVEHPEGDTEAFF.

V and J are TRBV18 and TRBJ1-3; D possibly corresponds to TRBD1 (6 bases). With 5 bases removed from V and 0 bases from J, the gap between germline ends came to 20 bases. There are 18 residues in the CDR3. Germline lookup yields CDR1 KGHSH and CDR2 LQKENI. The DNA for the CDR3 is TGTGCCAGCTCAGACACCCTGAAACAGGGAAACTCTGGAAACACCATATATTTT. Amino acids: CASSDTLKQGNSGNTIYF.

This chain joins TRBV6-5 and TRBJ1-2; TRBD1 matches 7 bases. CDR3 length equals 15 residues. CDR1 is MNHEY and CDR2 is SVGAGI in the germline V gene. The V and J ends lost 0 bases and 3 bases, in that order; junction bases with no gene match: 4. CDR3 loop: CASSYSGRGDYGYTF. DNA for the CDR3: TGTGCCAGCAGTTACTCGGGCAGGGGGGACTATGGCTACACCTTC.

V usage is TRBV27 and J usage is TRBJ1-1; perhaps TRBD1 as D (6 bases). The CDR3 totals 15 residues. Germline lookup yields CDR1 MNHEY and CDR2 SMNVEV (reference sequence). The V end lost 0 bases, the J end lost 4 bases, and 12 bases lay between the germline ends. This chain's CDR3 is CASSLSMGGRTEAFF. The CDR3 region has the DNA TGTGCCAGCAGTTTATCGATGGGGGGGCGCACTGAAGCTTTCTTT.

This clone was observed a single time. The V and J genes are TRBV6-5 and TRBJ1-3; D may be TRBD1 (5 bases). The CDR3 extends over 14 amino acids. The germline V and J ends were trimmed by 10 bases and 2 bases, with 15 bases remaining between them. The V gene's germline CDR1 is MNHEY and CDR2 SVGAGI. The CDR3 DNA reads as TGTGCCACCGGCCAGGGTACTCCTGGAAACACCATATATTTT. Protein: CATGQGTPGNTIYF.

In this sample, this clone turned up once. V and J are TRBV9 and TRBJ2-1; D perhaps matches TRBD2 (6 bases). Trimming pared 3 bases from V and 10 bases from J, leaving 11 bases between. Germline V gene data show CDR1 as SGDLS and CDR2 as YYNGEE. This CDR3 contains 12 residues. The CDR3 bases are TGTGCCAGCAGCGGCGATGCGGGGGAGCAGTTCTTC. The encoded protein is CASSGDAGEQFF.

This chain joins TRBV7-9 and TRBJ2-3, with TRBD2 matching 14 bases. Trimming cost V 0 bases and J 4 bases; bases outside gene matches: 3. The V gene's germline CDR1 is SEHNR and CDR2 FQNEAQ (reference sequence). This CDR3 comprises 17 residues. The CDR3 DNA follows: TGTGCCAGCAGCTTAGCCGGACTAGCGGGAGGCTCAGATACGCAGTATTTT. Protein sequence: CASSLAGLAGGSDTQYF.

CDR3 residues: CASSVIGAYEQYF. DNA of the CDR3: TGTGCCAGTAGTGTTATCGGGGCCTACGAGCAGTACTTC. V usage is TRBV19 and J usage is TRBJ2-7, with a possible D match to TRBD2 (5 bases). This CDR3 region has 13 residues. Germline CDR1 reads LNHDA; CDR2 reads SQIVND (reference sequence). V was shortened by 5 bases and J by 2 bases, with 10 bases between the two germline ends.

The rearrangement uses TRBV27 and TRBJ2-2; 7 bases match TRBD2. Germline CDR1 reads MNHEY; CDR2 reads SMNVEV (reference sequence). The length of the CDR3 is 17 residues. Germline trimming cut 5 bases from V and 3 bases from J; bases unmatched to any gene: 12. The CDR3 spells CASSPLESGTDTGELFF. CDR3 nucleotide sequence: TGTGCCAGCAGTCCCCTCGAAAGCGGGACGGACACCGGGGAGCTGTTTTTT.

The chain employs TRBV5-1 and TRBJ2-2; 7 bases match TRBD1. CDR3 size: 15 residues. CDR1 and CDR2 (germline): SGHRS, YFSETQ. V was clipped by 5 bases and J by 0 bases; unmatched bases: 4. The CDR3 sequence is CASRRDSPNTGELFF. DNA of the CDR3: TGCGCCAGCAGGAGGGACAGCCCGAACACCGGGGAGCTGTTTTTT.

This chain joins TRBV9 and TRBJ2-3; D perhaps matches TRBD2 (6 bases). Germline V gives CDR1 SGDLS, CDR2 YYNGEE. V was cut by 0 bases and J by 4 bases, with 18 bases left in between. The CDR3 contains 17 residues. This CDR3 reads CASSVVAALASADTQYF. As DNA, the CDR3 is TGTGCCAGCAGCGTAGTGGCTGCACTAGCATCGGCAGATACGCAGTATTTT. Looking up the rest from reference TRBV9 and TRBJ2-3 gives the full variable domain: DSGVTQTPKHLITATGQRVTLRCSPRSGDLSVYWYQQSLDQGLQFLIQYYNGEERAKGNILERFSAQQFPDLHSELNLSSLELGDSALYFCASSVVAALASADTQYFGPGTRLTVL.

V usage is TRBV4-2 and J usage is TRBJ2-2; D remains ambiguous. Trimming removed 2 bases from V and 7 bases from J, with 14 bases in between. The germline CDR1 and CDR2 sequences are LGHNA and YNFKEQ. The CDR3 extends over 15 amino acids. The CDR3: CASSQNSPTGGELFF. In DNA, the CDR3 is TGTGCCAGCAGCCAAAACTCCCCGACGGGCGGGGAGCTGTTTTTT.

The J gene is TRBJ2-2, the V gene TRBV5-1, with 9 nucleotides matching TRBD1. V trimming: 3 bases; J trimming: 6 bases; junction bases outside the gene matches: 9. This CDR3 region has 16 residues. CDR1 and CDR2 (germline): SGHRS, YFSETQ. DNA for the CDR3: TGCGCCAGCAGCTCCAAGACAGGGGGAGTCTCCGGGGAGCTGTTTTTT. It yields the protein CASSSKTGGVSGELFF.

CDR3 loop: CASSLGGTRSPLHF. Here the CDR3 DNA reads TGCGCCAGCAGCTTGGGGGGCACGAGGTCACCCCTCCACTTT. V is TRBV5-1 and J is TRBJ1-6, with D perhaps matching TRBD1 (5 bases). Germline-derived CDR1 and CDR2 are SGHRS and YFSETQ. Between the trimmed V and J ends, which lost 0 bases and 10 bases, there was a span of 11 bases. The CDR3 is 14 residues long.